This record concerns one T cell receptor beta chain sequence. The specificity of this receptor is unknown. No much larger clone is present one base from it, and per-base qualities are unavailable. Including cysteine and phenylalanine, the CDR3 has 18 amino acids. The entry retains the CDR3 DNA only, 54 bases that are in frame from base 1. The germline V gene encodes CDR1 MGHRA and CDR2 YSYEKL. Trimming takes 0 bases off V and 1 base off J; junction bases not matched to a gene: 7. Healthy controls were 37 blood donors whose buffy coats came from the Finnish Red Cross blood service. All TCR-sequenced material derived from peripheral blood: patient blood samples and healthy donor buffy coats. Ficoll-Hypaque gradient centrifugation was used to isolate peripheral blood mononuclear cells. Magnetic purification was used to isolate CD4+ cells from the buffy coats of the healthy controls. Genomic DNA was extracted using the Gentra Puregene Cell and Tissue kit, and a Qubit 2.0 fluorometer was used to quantify it.

The sample belongs to a study of STAT5B mutations in CD4+ large granular lymphocyte leukemia (dated by TCRdb to 2021 to 2024). For the wider study: Among the healthy controls, the CDR3 'QG' motif was associated with a particular HLA allele. The study compared the TCRbeta repertoires of patients with CD4+ T-cell large granular lymphocyte leukemia against those of healthy blood donors. Flow cytometry on FACSCanto II or FACSVerse showed that the purified fractions were more than 95% pure among lymphocytes.

Overall study outcomes, separate from this receptor: TRBV06-family usage was enriched among the top patient clones (8/27) compared with healthy controls (2/35). The main leukemic clonotypes were found to be private to each patient, although approximately 26% of the main leukemic clonotypes were detected at low frequency in the non-leukemic repertoires of other patients. CD4-sorted patient repertoires appeared more clonal than healthy CD4+ repertoires, and this difference persisted after removing the putative leukemic clones. The data were not HLA-matched, and the higher clonality in CD4+ T-LGLL than in CD8+ T-LGLL could be due to the relatively small sample size.

The immunoSEQ assay at survey resolution was applied to genomic DNA for sequencing of TCRbeta rearrangements. As for how the authors treated the data: In the TCR sequencing data, the lowest productive clonotype frequency that could be detected was 2.59 x 10-5. Only productive TCRbeta rearrangements, defined as complete and in-frame sequences, were included in the analyses. Simpson clonality, calculated in the immunoSEQ Analyzer version 3.0, was used as the measure of sample clonality. Clones were grouped by frequency into very rare, small, medium, large (1-20%) or hyperexpanded (>20%) categories. Generation probabilities were estimated with OLGA 1.2.3, V-gene circos plots were generated with VDJtools, specificities were searched for in VDJdb, and CDR3 motifs were identified with GLIPH. The source is immuneACCESS, and TCRdb retained only in-frame sequences with V and J called. Part of the clones is not carried over; for the studies checked, unresolved V genes explain less than half of this, and the remainder is unexplained. V and J calls plus clone size are reproduced from that table; the DNA served to infer D and trimming. The sample includes fewer than 40,000 clones, with about four fifths observed a single time. In total, the top ten clones hold about 2% of the sample.

This TCR came from a human donor in good health. In this chain, TRBV4-1 is recombined with TRBJ2-5, and TRBD2 aligns with 11 junction nucleotides. Source material: CD4+ T cells from blood buffy coats. The base sequence is TGCGCCAGCAGCCAAGAAGTGGGGACTAGCGGCCTCCAAGAGACCCAGTACTTC. Its coded protein is CASSQEVGTSGLQETQYF.